The present T cell receptor beta chain was sequenced within a study of blood T cell repertoires in COVID-19. On the study more broadly: The samples span acute and convalescent COVID-19 from the United States, Italy and Spain. The analysed material was cDNA or gDNA that came from T cells, B-cell-depleted T cells, or PBMCs.

This clone has only a few counts. V was shortened by 6 bases and J by 0 bases, with 9 bases between the two germline ends. Germline CDR1 reads MDHEN; CDR2 reads SYDVKM. The CDR3 length is 14 residues. In the authors' workflow: Amplification from reference gene primers served as the basis for estimated nucleated cell counts. Clones were read by immunoSEQ multiplex PCR, and TCRdb kept only the in-frame ones, dropping some. That table gives V, J and clone size, and the DNA gave D and trimming. Among approximately 210,000 clones, 83% were seen once, and the ten largest hold roughly 2.9%. The sequenced sample was peripheral blood. This chain joins TRBV28 and TRBJ1-5; D is ambiguous. The source is a man aged 50 or older with active or convalescent COVID-19. As DNA, the CDR3 is TGTGCCAGCAGACTTCCATATAGCAATCAGCCCCAGCATTTT. As protein: CASRLPYSNQPQHF. Based on the CDR3 plus reference TRBV28 and TRBJ1-5, the full variable domain is DVKVTQSSRYLVKRTGEKVFLECVQDMDHENMFWYRQDPGLGLRLIYFSYDVKMKEKGDIPEGYSVSREKKERFSLILESASTNQTSMYLCASRLPYSNQPQHFGDGTRLSIL.